These 6 T cell receptor beta chains came from one sample sequenced in a study of T cells after yellow fever vaccination. Each CDR3 protein is one row after TCRdb ran MiXCR on the 5' RACE reads. There are 200,000 to 300,000 distinct CDR3 sequences in the sample; 10% to 15% occur only once, and 0.4% to 0.55% lies in the top ten. This specimen was CD4+ T cells sorted from PBMCs, taken 45 days after the yellow fever booster vaccination. These receptors came from a young man who received the YFV17D yellow fever vaccine.

This clonotype showed up just a few times. Here the CDR3 reads CASSGPPGGETQYF. The DNA for the CDR3 is TGTGCCAGCAGCGGCCCTCCGGGTGGGGAGACCCAGTACTTC. The chain carries TRBV7-2 and TRBJ2-5; D uncertain. Germline CDR1 SGHTA, CDR2 FQGNSA. V was shortened by 5 bases and J by 5 bases, with 15 bases between the two germline ends. The CDR3 covers 14 residues.

The sample holds a few counts of this clonotype. The rearrangement joins TRBV24-1 to TRBJ2-1, with TRBD2 as a possible D gene (5 bases). The CDR3 consists of 15 residues. The germline V gene has CDR1 KGHDR and CDR2 SFDVKD. V lost 0 bases, J lost 5 bases, and 10 bases lay in between. In nucleotides, the CDR3 is TGTGCCACCAGTGATTTGAGGGAGATCGACAATGAGCAGTTCTTC. Protein product: CATSDLREIDNEQFF.

This clonotype was found a few times. The CDR3 spells CASRRAGGPDTQYF. DNA of the CDR3: TGTGCCAGCAGACGGGCGGGAGGCCCGGATACGCAGTATTTT. J is TRBJ2-3 and V is TRBV7-9; 8 positions agree with TRBD2. CDR1 is SEHNR and CDR2 is FQNEAQ in the germline V gene (reference sequence). V shed 6 bases and J 6 bases; nucleotides not matched to a gene: 8. The CDR3 spans 14 residues.

This clonotype was observed a few times. The V and J genes are TRBV20-1 and TRBJ2-3; D is unresolved. Germline values: CDR1 DFQATT, CDR2 SNEGSKA (reference sequence). V was cut by 3 bases and J by 0 bases, with 13 bases left in between. The CDR3 length is 15 residues. CDR3: CSASAPGLSTDTQYF. The CDR3 coding sequence is TGCAGTGCTAGCGCCCCGGGTCTGAGCACAGATACGCAGTATTTT.

This clonotype was seen a few times. This chain connects TRBV7-2 to TRBJ2-7; D gene uncertain. CDR1 SGHTA and CDR2 FQGNSA come from the germline V gene. This CDR3 is built from 14 residues. Trimming stripped 5 bases from V and 3 bases from J, with 14 bases between. The CDR3 DNA is TGTGCCAGCAGCCCGGCGGAGTCCTTCTACGAGCAGTACTTC. Translation gives CASSPAESFYEQYF.

This clonotype was found a few times. This chain connects TRBV5-1 to TRBJ2-1; 8 bases fit TRBD1. Germline V gene data show CDR1 as SGHRS and CDR2 as YFSETQ. Trimming cost V 2 bases and J 4 bases; bases outside gene matches: 5. The CDR3 contains 15 residues. For the CDR3, the DNA is TGCGCCAGCAGCTTCGTAACAGGGGGGTACAATGAGCAGTTCTTC. Protein product: CASSFVTGGYNEQFF.